Listed below are T cell receptor beta chains from one sample, sequenced in a study of technical replicates of blood from a few donors. Sequencing used immunoSEQ multiplex PCR; TCRdb keeps in-frame clones, though not all of them. The profile shows tens of thousands of clones, more than 90% of them singletons. The sequenced sample was T cells isolated from PBMCs. These receptors were collected from a human donor in good health. Each CDR3 is given without its conserved first and last residue. Each record gives: V gene, CDR3 protein.

>TRBV29-1
SVTQGDSGNTIY
>TRBV6-1
ASRGGPSTGELF
>TRBV14
ASSPHAKPSGNTIY
>TRBV15
ATSRMDSFNEKLF
>TRBV7-2
ASSLVGTSGIDEQF
>TRBV14
ASSQDATYEQY
>TRBV28
ASWEGVSNGYT
>TRBV28
ASSLFNLSQGASGNTIY
>TRBV28
ASSPARGVYNEQF
>TRBV11-3
ASSLQSDTEAF
>TRBV7-9
ASSHRGSNQPQH
>TRBV9
ASSVIQGRGYT
>TRBV6-5
ASSQTGSTGELF
>TRBV5-4
ASSLGGDFSGANVLT
>TRBV4-1
ASSQTLAGSGETQY
>TRBV6-5
ASSAPGQGARGYT
>TRBV19
ASSTVHGDKPQH
>TRBV7-9
ASSPGQGTNEKLF
>TRBV4-2
ASSHPGQGIRDTQY
>TRBV6-6
ASSYFGVAQH
>TRBV6-6
ASSYRQALNEQF
>TRBV21-1
ASSLIRGGSIYEQY
>TRBV10-3
AVATGSSTDTQY
>TRBV5-1
ASSLSGRTEAF
>TRBV7-2
ASSLRAGEWGSYNEQF
>TRBV20-1
SARTYTEAF
>TRBV11-2
ASSLDSRADTQY
>TRBV13
ASSIRGQLNTGELF
>TRBV7-9
ASSLELEIDTGELF
>TRBV30
AWSGDRVYNEQF
>TRBV25-1
ASSPRSAANEKLF
>TRBV9
ASSVGPRTSASSYNEQF
>TRBV6-1
ASSETISGNTIY
>TRBV28
ASSFLGRNTEAF
>TRBV5-1
ASSLGAGELNEQF
>TRBV9
ASSANNEQY
>TRBV19
ATSLQGSYGYT
>TRBV29-1
SGGGAENTEAF
>TRBV4-2
ASSPRYQSSGNTIY
>TRBV6-1
ASRADRTNYGYT
>TRBV11-3
ASSALRDRGDEQY
>TRBV29-1
SVEVRDKNIQY
>TRBV5-1
ASSLLQGADTGELF
>TRBV5-1
ASSLGGGSSTDTQY
>TRBV18
ASSPTPGQGEYGYT
>TRBV19
ASKDRGGRAF
>TRBV5-1
ASSLVGGTGELF
>TRBV7-9
ASSLDSAGASYEQY